This T cell receptor beta chain was observed in a study of T cell repertoires in cytomegalovirus infection. About the study: Indications came from public TCR beta signatures; they pointed to CMV infection and to a matching HLA type.

Via MiXCR, TCRdb re-called the reads, giving one row per CDR3 protein. The sample consists of 300,000 to 400,000 distinct CDR3 sequences, roughly 20% of them appearing once. This clonotype was counted a few times. Its antigen is currently unknown. V lost 4 bases to trimming and J lost 4 bases, with 10 bases between them. The germline V gene has CDR1 SGHDN and CDR2 FVKESK. This CDR3 is built from 13 residues. Notes on the study in general: HLA-C-restricted CMV clonotypes gave the most frequent clonotype in two of eight donors. The cumulative frequency of public TCR beta families distinguished individuals who carried CMV together with the relevant HLA.

Specimen: PBMCs. The chain uses TRBV14 and TRBJ2-5, with D possibly called TRBD1 or TRBD2 (6 bases each). This sequence was found in a human donor in good health (CMV status not recorded). Some clones in this sample may be carry-over from other donors' samples. CDR3 sequence: CASSPWGAETQYF. The CDR3 DNA reads as TGTGCCAGCAGCCCTTGGGGGGCAGAGACCCAGTACTTC.